This is a list of T cell receptor beta chains from one sample in a study of T cells expressing NK-cell markers. Each CDR3 protein gets one entry in TCRdb, which reprocessed the 5' RACE reads and gives no DNA. The table lists about 550,000 distinct CDR3 sequences, with roughly 3.5% in the top ten. The specimen was blood T cells: a sorted CD56 or NKG2C T cell subset, CD4+ or CD8+ T cells, or bulk PBMC T cells (not recorded which). The receptors originated from a man aged 18-30 years in good health. The CDR3 runs from the conserved cysteine through the conserved F or W.

V: TRBV9; J: TRBJ2-6; CDR3: CASSVVGNGANVLTF
V: TRBV25-1; J: TRBJ2-7; CDR3: CASSALSYEQYF
V: TRBV12-3/TRBV12-4; J: TRBJ2-4; CDR3: CASSWGRGAKNIQYF
V: TRBV29-1; J: TRBJ1-4; CDR3: CSVRGNEKLFF
V: TRBV4-2; J: TRBJ2-1; CDR3: CASSRAVLSSYNEQFF
V: TRBV12-5; J: TRBJ2-2; CDR3: CASGLSAGELFF
V: TRBV6-1; J: TRBJ1-3; CDR3: CASAGPVNFGNTIYF
V: TRBV7-9; J: TRBJ2-3; CDR3: CASSQTSGRAADTQYF
V: TRBV10-3; J: TRBJ1-1; CDR3: CAISPVAAPEAFF
V: TRBV15; J: TRBJ2-5; CDR3: CATSNGTVQETQYF
V: TRBV11-2; J: TRBJ2-5; CDR3: CASSFSGTGGETQYF
V: TRBV5-1; J: TRBJ2-2; CDR3: CASANHFSGTNTGELFF
V: TRBV20-1; J: TRBJ1-1; CDR3: CSARRTGLNTEAFF
V: TRBV28; J: TRBJ2-2; CDR3: CASRASGGLAGAGELFF
V: TRBV9; J: TRBJ2-3; CDR3: CASSLRAEPRDTQYF
V: TRBV18; J: TRBJ1-3; CDR3: CASSLQGASGNTIYF
V: TRBV5-1; J: TRBJ1-1; CDR3: CASSSTGGGFPEAFF
V: TRBV5-1; J: TRBJ2-1; CDR3: CASSLAAGTVYNEQFF
V: TRBV7-6; J: TRBJ1-4; CDR3: CASSLRTGGTNEKLFF
V: TRBV2; J: TRBJ2-1; CDR3: CASSSPTSGSGPEQFF
V: TRBV5-1; J: TRBJ2-2; CDR3: CASSKGTGGSNTGELFF
V: TRBV20-1; J: TRBJ1-5; CDR3: CSARPQGSYQPQHF
V: TRBV15; J: TRBJ2-1; CDR3: CATTAVGNEQFF
V: TRBV9; J: TRBJ2-3; CDR3: CASSAPGLAGLRSTDTQYF
V: TRBV12-3/TRBV12-4; J: TRBJ2-7; CDR3: CASKAVGTSVYEQYF
V: TRBV11-2; J: TRBJ2-5; CDR3: CASSPPGTGAGTQYF
V: TRBV29-1; J: TRBJ1-5; CDR3: CSVETGGEGQPQHF
V: TRBV5-1; J: TRBJ1-4; CDR3: CASSLRTAPREKLFF
V: TRBV29-1; J: TRBJ1-2; CDR3: CSVEGWADDGYGYTF
V: TRBV6-2/TRBV6-3; J: TRBJ1-1; CDR3: CASSYAAGSVAEAFF
V: TRBV6-5; J: TRBJ2-1; CDR3: CASSYDTFYNEQFF
V: TRBV7-9; J: TRBJ2-1; CDR3: CASSYEAGIGEQFF
V: TRBV12-3/TRBV12-4; J: TRBJ1-2; CDR3: CASSPGQYYGYTF
V: TRBV20-1; J: TRBJ2-7; CDR3: CSARDSGPEGYEQYF
V: TRBV3-1; J: TRBJ1-6; CDR3: CASSPGQDNSPLHF
V: TRBV3-1; J: TRBJ2-1; CDR3: CASSETPNRNEQFF
V: TRBV7-9; J: TRBJ2-2; CDR3: CASSTLDRNTGELFF